Here is one T cell receptor beta chain with its context. These data are taken from a study of blood T cell repertoires in COVID-19. TCRdb keeps only in-frame clones here, not all; method: immunoSEQ multiplex PCR. This sample has some 400,000 clones, with about 90% found just once. V was cut by 6 bases and J by 0 bases, with 12 bases left in between. There are 16 residues in the CDR3. The germline V gene has CDR1 LNHDA and CDR2 SQIVND (reference sequence). Specimen: PBMCs or T cells enriched from blood (not recorded which). This receptor was obtained from a man younger than 45 who had recovered from COVID-19. This chain links TRBV19 with TRBJ2-6; D gene uncertain. This CDR3 is CASRGRRFSGANVLTF. CDR3 bases: TGTGCCAGTAGGGGCAGACGTTTCTCTGGGGCCAACGTCCTGACTTTC. Using reference TRBV19 and TRBJ2-6 for the parts outside the CDR3, the full variable domain is DGGITQSPKYLFRKEGQNVTLSCEQNLNHDAMYWYRQDPGQGLRLIYYSQIVNDFQKGDIAEGYSVSREKKESFPLTVTSAQKNPTAFYLCASRGRRFSGANVLTFGAGSRLTVL.